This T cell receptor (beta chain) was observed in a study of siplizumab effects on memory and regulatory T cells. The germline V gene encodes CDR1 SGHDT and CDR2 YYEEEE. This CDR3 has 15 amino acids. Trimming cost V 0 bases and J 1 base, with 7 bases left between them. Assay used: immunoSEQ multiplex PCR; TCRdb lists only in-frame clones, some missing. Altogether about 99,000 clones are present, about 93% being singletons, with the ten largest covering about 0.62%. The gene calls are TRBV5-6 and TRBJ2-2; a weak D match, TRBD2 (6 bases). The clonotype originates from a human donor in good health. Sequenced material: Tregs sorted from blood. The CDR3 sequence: CASSLVGGNTGELFF. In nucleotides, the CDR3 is TGTGCCAGCAGCTTGGTCGGGGGGAACACCGGGGAGCTGTTTTTT.